Listed here are 23 T cell receptor beta chains from one sample, sequenced in a study of cytomegalovirus exposure and HLA in healthy donors. PCR amplification relied on 60 Vbeta primers (plus 13 Jbeta primers). Generated by immunoSEQ multiplex PCR, the TCRdb table keeps only in-frame clones and is missing some. The table records about 200,000 clones, around 73% of them present only once. Sequenced input: PBMCs. All receptors derive from a woman aged 30 to 39 in good health and CMV-seronegative.

The CDR3, as DNA: TGCGCCAGCAGCCAAGGGTGGGGGGATGAAAAACTGTTTTTT. Its translation is CASSQGWGDEKLFF. The V and J genes are TRBV4-1 and TRBJ1-4, with a weak D call TRBD1 (5 bases). The CDR3 runs 14 residues. Germline V gives CDR1 MGHRA, CDR2 YSYEKL. V was clipped by 1 base and J by 6 bases, with 9 bases between them.

The chain recombines TRBV2 with TRBJ1-5; a possible D gene is TRBD1 (5 bases). Trimming cost V 2 bases and J 2 bases, with 19 bases left between them. The CDR3 contains 18 residues. The germline gives CDR1 SNHLY, CDR2 FYNNEI. In DNA, the CDR3 is TGTGCCAGCAGTGAATATAGGTGGGGGGGTTATGGCAATCAGCCCCAGCATTTT. It encodes CASSEYRWGGYGNQPQHF.

The chain is built from TRBV4-2 and TRBJ1-4, with D perhaps TRBD1 (6 bases). Trimming pared 3 bases from V and 8 bases from J, leaving 16 bases between. CDR1 and CDR2 (germline): LGHNA, YNFKEQ. CDR3 length equals 15 residues. The CDR3 bases are TGTGCCAGCAGCCACCCACAGGGTCAAAACGAAAAACTGTTTTTT. Encoded protein: CASSHPQGQNEKLFF.

The chain is built from TRBV19 and TRBJ2-7, with a possible D match to TRBD1 (6 bases). Trimming took off 2 bases at V and 6 bases at J, with 11 bases between the two ends. The germline V gene has CDR1 LNHDA and CDR2 SQIVND (reference sequence). The CDR3 is 13 residues long. The CDR3 region is CASSIRGLSEQYF. CDR3 bases: TGTGCCAGTAGTATAAGGGGGTTGAGCGAGCAGTACTTC.

This rearrangement joins TRBV9 to TRBJ2-3; no clear D gene. The ends were cut back, 4 bases at V and 0 bases at J, with 3 bases in the middle. The CDR3 consists of 12 residues. Germline CDR1 is SGDLS and CDR2 is YYNGEE. The CDR3 nucleotides are TGTGCCAGCAGCTCGAGCACAGATACGCAGTATTTT. This sequence encodes CASSSSTDTQYF. The full variable domain, with the rest looked up from reference TRBV9 and TRBJ2-3, is DSGVTQTPKHLITATGQRVTLRCSPRSGDLSVYWYQQSLDQGLQFLIQYYNGEERAKGNILERFSAQQFPDLHSELNLSSLELGDSALYFCASSSSTDTQYFGPGTRLTVL.

The gene calls are TRBV5-6 and TRBJ1-1; D perhaps matches TRBD1 (5 bases). The CDR3 runs to 14 residues. V was shortened by 3 bases and J by 10 bases, with 19 bases between the two germline ends. Per germline, CDR1 SGHDT and CDR2 YYEEEE. The CDR3 here is CASSWGGVVWGAFF. The CDR3 coding sequence is TGTGCCAGCAGCTGGGGGGGGGTTGTTTGGGGAGCTTTCTTT.

The chain carries TRBV27 and TRBJ2-7; perhaps TRBD1 as D (7 bases). The CDR3 runs 14 residues. The germline V gene has CDR1 MNHEY and CDR2 SMNVEV (reference sequence). Trimming cost V 5 bases and J 4 bases, with 15 bases left between them. CDR3 loop: CASSTRQGLYEQYF. The CDR3 nucleotides read TGTGCCAGCAGTACCCGACAGGGACTTTACGAGCAGTACTTC.

Of note for this clone: Its ends do not fully match the called genes, so a read error is possible. The chain recombines TRBV15 with TRBJ1-1; the D is unclear. Germline V gene lookup returns CDR1 LNHNV and CDR2 YYDKDF (reference sequence). This CDR3 has 12 amino acids. The CDR3 DNA reads TGTGCCACCAGCGGAGAAACTTCTGAAGCTTTCTTT. As protein: CATSGETSEAFF. Full variable domain (outside the CDR3, taken from reference TRBV15 and TRBJ1-1): DAMVIQNPRYQVTQFGKPVTLSCSQTLNHNVMYWYQQKSSQAPKLLFHYYDKDFNNEADTPDNFQSRRPNTSFCFLDIRSPGLGDTAMYLCATSGETSEAFFGQGTRLTVV.

This chain connects TRBV28 to TRBJ2-1, with 7 nucleotides matching TRBD1. V was clipped by 5 bases and J by 4 bases; unmatched bases: 5. The CDR3 consists of 14 residues. The germline gives CDR1 MDHEN, CDR2 SYDVKM. The CDR3 DNA follows: TGTGCCAGCAGTCGGGACAGATTATACAATGAGCAGTTCTTC. Encoded protein: CASSRDRLYNEQFF.

This clone was counted between two and nine times. The chain has TRBV9 and TRBJ2-2; maybe TRBD1 (5 bases). The CDR3 is made up of 16 amino acids. Germline V CDR1 and CDR2: SGDLS, YYNGEE. The germline V and J ends were trimmed by 4 bases and 5 bases, with 18 bases remaining between them. CDR3 nucleotide sequence: TGTGCCAGCAGCCCCAAGCGACAGACCTATACCGGGGAGCTGTTTTTT. Translation gives CASSPKRQTYTGELFF.

This clone was found once. J is TRBJ2-3 and V is TRBV5-1; possibly TRBD2 for D (5 bases). Trimming took off 7 bases at V and 1 base at J, with 13 bases between the two ends. The germline V gene encodes CDR1 SGHRS and CDR2 YFSETQ. The CDR3 loop spans 14 amino acids. CDR3 sequence reads: CASVASSRTDTQYF. The DNA of the CDR3 is TGCGCCAGCGTGGCTAGCAGCCGCACAGATACGCAGTATTTT.

The gene calls are TRBV6-4 and TRBJ2-1, with 7 positions matching TRBD1. With 0 bases clipped from V and 8 bases from J, the junction kept 7 bases outside the gene matches. CDR1 and CDR2 from the germline V gene are MRHNA and SNTAGT. The CDR3 extends over 15 amino acids. This CDR3 reads CASSDSRQGSDEQFF. The CDR3 DNA follows: TGTGCCAGCAGTGACTCCCGACAGGGAAGCGATGAGCAGTTCTTC.

The chain couples TRBV7-9 to TRBJ2-7; D unresolved. Trimming took off 5 bases at V and 2 bases at J, with 19 bases between the two ends. Germline assignment: CDR1 SEHNR and CDR2 FQNEAQ (reference sequence). The length of the CDR3 is 16 residues. Written as DNA, the CDR3 is TGTGCCAGCAGCCCAGTTGGTTGGGCGCCGCCCTACGAGCAGTACTTC. Its protein is CASSPVGWAPPYEQYF.

The chain carries TRBV6-5 and TRBJ1-5, with 8 bases matching TRBD1. The CDR3 has 15 residues. Germline V gene lookup returns CDR1 MNHEY and CDR2 SVGAGI. With 7 bases clipped from V and 0 bases from J, the junction kept 5 bases outside the gene matches. The CDR3: CASKIGQGSNQPQHF. The CDR3 DNA sequence: TGTGCCAGCAAGATAGGACAGGGTAGCAATCAGCCCCAGCATTTT.

CDR3: CASSSHTAGGYF. For the CDR3, the DNA is TGTGCCAGCAGTAGCCATACGGCGGGTGGGTACTTC. V is TRBV28 and J is TRBJ2-7, with D possibly TRBD2 on 5 matching bases. This CDR3 spans 12 amino acids. With 5 bases removed from V and 12 bases from J, the gap between germline ends came to 17 bases. The germline V gene has CDR1 MDHEN and CDR2 SYDVKM.

J is TRBJ1-4 and V is TRBV5-4, with unresolved D. With 7 bases removed from V and 2 bases from J, the gap between germline ends came to 15 bases. The CDR3 extends over 15 amino acids. Germline V gene sequence: CDR1 SGHNT, CDR2 YYREEE (reference sequence). This CDR3 is CASARSARTNEKLFF. DNA of the CDR3: TGTGCCAGCGCACGTAGTGCCCGGACTAATGAAAAACTGTTTTTT.

The chain uses TRBV18 and TRBJ2-7, with D uncertain. CDR1 is KGHSH and CDR2 is LQKENI in the germline V gene. Trimming removed 6 bases at V and 4 bases at J, with 19 bases between. The CDR3 is made up of 15 amino acids. DNA for the CDR3: TGTGCCAGCTCGACCAGCGAGGTGGGTAGATACGAGCAGTACTTC. It is translated as CASSTSEVGRYEQYF.

J is TRBJ1-5 and V is TRBV28; possible D gene TRBD1, 5 bases. Trimming took off 1 base at V and 3 bases at J, with 19 bases between the two ends. The V gene's germline CDR1 is MDHEN and CDR2 SYDVKM. This CDR3 contains 18 residues. CDR3 sequence reads: CASSLLSRGRGANQPQHF. CDR3 nucleotide sequence: TGTGCCAGCAGTTTATTATCGCGGGGACGAGGAGCCAATCAGCCCCAGCATTTT. The whole variable domain, remainder taken from reference TRBV28 and TRBJ1-5, is DVKVTQSSRYLVKRTGEKVFLECVQDMDHENMFWYRQDPGLGLRLIYFSYDVKMKEKGDIPEGYSVSREKKERFSLILESASTNQTSMYLCASSLLSRGRGANQPQHFGDGTRLSIL.

This clone was counted only a few times. This chain joins TRBV6-5 and TRBJ2-1, with 7 bases that match TRBD2. The V segment lost 7 bases and the J segment 4 bases; nucleotides outside the gene matches: 7. Per germline, CDR1 MNHEY and CDR2 SVGAGI. This CDR3 contains 14 residues. DNA of the CDR3: TGTGCCAGCACCCCGGGGCGGGGGTACAATGAGCAGTTCTTC. Its translation is CASTPGRGYNEQFF.

The rearrangement links TRBV28 to TRBJ1-5; D call uncertain. Germline CDR1 is MDHEN and CDR2 is SYDVKM. This CDR3 region has 15 residues. V dropped 6 bases and J dropped 9 bases, with 21 bases sitting between them. As DNA, the CDR3 is TGTGCCAGCAGCTTGTTGGAGAATAGGATGGGGCCCCAGCATTTT. This encodes CASSLLENRMGPQHF.

The rearrangement joins TRBV29-1 to TRBJ2-4; 7 positions agree with TRBD2. The CDR3 totals 15 residues. The V segment lost 1 base and the J segment 7 bases; nucleotides outside the gene matches: 10. Germline V gene sequence: CDR1 SQVTM, CDR2 ANQGSEA. The CDR3 sequence: CSVEGGGTNVNIQYF. CDR3 nucleotides: TGCAGCGTTGAAGGGGGAGGGACTAATGTGAACATTCAGTACTTC.

The V gene is TRBV6-5, the J gene TRBJ2-7, with 7 nucleotides matching TRBD1. From germline, CDR1 is MNHEY and CDR2 SVGAGI. The CDR3 spans 12 residues. The V and J ends lost 5 bases and 7 bases, in that order; junction bases with no gene match: 5. The CDR3 nucleotides read TGTGCCAGCAGTAAACAGGGGTGGGAGCAGTACTTC. Protein product: CASSKQGWEQYF.

V is TRBV15 and J is TRBJ1-4, with unresolved D. V was cut by 3 bases and J by 4 bases, with 6 bases left in between. This CDR3 comprises 13 residues. Germline CDR1 and CDR2: LNHNV and YYDKDF (reference sequence). The chain's CDR3 is CATSRNSNEKLFF. CDR3 bases: TGTGCCACCAGCAGGAATAGTAATGAAAAACTGTTTTTT.